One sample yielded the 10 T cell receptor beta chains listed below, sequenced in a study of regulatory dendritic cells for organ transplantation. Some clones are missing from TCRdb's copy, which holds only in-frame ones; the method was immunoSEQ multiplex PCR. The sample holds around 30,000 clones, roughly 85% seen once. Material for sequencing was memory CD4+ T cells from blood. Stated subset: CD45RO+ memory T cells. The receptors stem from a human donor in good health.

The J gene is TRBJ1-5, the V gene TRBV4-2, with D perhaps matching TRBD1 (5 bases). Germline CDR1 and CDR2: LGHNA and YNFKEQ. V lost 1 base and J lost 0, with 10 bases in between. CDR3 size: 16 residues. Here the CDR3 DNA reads TGTGCCAGCAGCCAAGGGGACTCCATTAGCAATCAGCCCCAGCATTTT. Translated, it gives CASSQGDSISNQPQHF.

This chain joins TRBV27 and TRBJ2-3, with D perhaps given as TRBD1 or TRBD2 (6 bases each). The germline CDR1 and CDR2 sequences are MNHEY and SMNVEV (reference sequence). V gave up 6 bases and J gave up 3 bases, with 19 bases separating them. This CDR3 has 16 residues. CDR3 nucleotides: TGTGCCAGCAGCCCAGGCTGGGGGGCTGGAACAGATACGCAGTATTTT. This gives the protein CASSPGWGAGTDTQYF.

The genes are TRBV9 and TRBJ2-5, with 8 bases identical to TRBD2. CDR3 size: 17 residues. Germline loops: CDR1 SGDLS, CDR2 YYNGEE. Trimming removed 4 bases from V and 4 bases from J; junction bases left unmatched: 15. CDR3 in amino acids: CASSSEGTPREGETQYF. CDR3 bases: TGTGCCAGCAGCTCAGAGGGCACTCCACGGGAGGGAGAGACCCAGTACTTC. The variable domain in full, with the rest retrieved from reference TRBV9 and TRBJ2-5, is DSGVTQTPKHLITATGQRVTLRCSPRSGDLSVYWYQQSLDQGLQFLIQYYNGEERAKGNILERFSAQQFPDLHSELNLSSLELGDSALYFCASSSEGTPREGETQYFGPGTRLLVL.

The CDR3 nucleotides are TGTGCCAGCAGCTTCTTTCAGGGGGCCCCGCAAGAAAAACTGTTTTTT. Translation: CASSFFQGAPQEKLFF. The chain is built from TRBV7-9 and TRBJ1-4; 8 bases fit TRBD1. In germline, CDR1 is SEHNR, CDR2 FQNEAQ (reference sequence). There are 16 residues in the CDR3. The junction had 11 bases not matched to a gene; V was cut back by 3 bases and J by 8 bases. The whole variable domain, remainder taken from reference TRBV7-9 and TRBJ1-4, is DTGVSQNPRHKITKRGQNVTFRCDPISEHNRLYWYRQTLGQGPEFLTYFQNEAQLEKSRLLSDRFSAERPKGSFSTLEIQRTEQGDSAMYLCASSFFQGAPQEKLFFGSGTQLSVL.

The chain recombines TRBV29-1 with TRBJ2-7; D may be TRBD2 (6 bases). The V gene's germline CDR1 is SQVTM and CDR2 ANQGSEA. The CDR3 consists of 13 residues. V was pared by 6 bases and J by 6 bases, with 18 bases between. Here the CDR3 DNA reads TGCAGCGTGGGCGAGTCGGGTAGCGGCGAGCAGTACTTC. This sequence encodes CSVGESGSGEQYF.

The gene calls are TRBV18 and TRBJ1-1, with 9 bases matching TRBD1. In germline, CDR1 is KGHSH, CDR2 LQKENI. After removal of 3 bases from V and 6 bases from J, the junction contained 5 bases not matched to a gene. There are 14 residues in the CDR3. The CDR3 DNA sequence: TGTGCCAGCTCACCTCTCCGACAGGGGGCTGAAGCTTTCTTT. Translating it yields CASSPLRQGAEAFF.

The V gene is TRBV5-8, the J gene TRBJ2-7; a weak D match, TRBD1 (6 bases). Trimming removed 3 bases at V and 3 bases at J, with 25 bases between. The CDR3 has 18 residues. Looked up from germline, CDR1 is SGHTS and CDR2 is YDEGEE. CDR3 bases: TGTGCCAGCAGCTCGGTAGAGGACAGTTTCCGCCTGAACTACGAGCAGTACTTC. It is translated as CASSSVEDSFRLNYEQYF.

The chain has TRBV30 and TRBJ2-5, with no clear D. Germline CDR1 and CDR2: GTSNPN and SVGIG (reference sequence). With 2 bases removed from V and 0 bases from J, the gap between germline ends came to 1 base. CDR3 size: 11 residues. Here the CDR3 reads CAWSYQETQYF. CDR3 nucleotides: TGTGCCTGGAGTTACCAAGAGACCCAGTACTTC.

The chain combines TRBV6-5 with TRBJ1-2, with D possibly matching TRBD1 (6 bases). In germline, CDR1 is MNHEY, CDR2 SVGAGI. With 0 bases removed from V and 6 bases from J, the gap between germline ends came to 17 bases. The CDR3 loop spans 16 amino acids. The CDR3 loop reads CASSYSGQRKINGYTF. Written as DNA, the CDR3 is TGTGCCAGCAGTTACTCTGGACAGCGGAAAATCAATGGCTACACCTTC.

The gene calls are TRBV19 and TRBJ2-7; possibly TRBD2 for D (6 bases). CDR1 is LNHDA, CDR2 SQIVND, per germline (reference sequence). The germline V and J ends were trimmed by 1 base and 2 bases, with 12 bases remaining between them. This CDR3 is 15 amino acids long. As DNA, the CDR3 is TGTGCCAGTAGTATAGTCGGAGGGAATACCTACGAGCAGTACTTC. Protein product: CASSIVGGNTYEQYF.